The clone carrying this TCR beta chain has at least ten counts. Using its own MiXCR run on the 5' RACE reads, TCRdb lists one record per CDR3 protein. Of about 6,100 distinct CDR3 sequences in the sample, 20% to 25% are singletons; the top ten hold roughly three fifths. The entry originates in a study of T-cell memory formation after mild COVID-19. This CDR3 has 15 residues. Germline V gene lookup returns CDR1 DFQATT and CDR2 SNEGSKA (reference sequence). Trimming shortened V by 0 bases and J by 0 bases, and 12 bases separated the two germline ends. Sequences were obtained from PBMCs or a T cell subset sorted from them (not recorded which). The sequence derives from an adult woman who had mild COVID-19 (a few samples of this study predate the infection). Cell type and time point are not known. The genes are TRBV20-1 and TRBJ2-7, with D possibly being TRBD1 or TRBD2 (5 bases each). This CDR3 reads CSARDRDLSSYEQYF. In DNA form, the CDR3 reads TGCAGTGCTAGAGATCGGGACCTAAGCTCCTACGAGCAGTACTTC.